This T cell receptor beta chain was profiled in a study of Ad26.COV2.S vaccination and SARS-CoV-2 variants. Clones were read by immunoSEQ multiplex PCR, and TCRdb kept only the in-frame ones, dropping some. The sample yields about 420,000 clones, roughly 90% seen once. Whole-study findings and limits: Those who received vaccine or placebo ended up with similar non-spike TCR breadth.

The germline CDR1 and CDR2 sequences are MDHEN and SYDVKM. Germline trimming cut 5 bases from V and 2 bases from J; bases unmatched to any gene: 7. This CDR3 is 15 amino acids long. Treatment denoted: roughly 19 received Ad26.COV2.S at low or high dose, single or two shots; five or six received placebo; per-sample allocation not given. Samples analyzed were those drawn on day 63 after the first vaccine or placebo injection. Concerning this clone: As yet, its antigen is unknown.

The sequence derives from a person between 18 and 60 years old who received the Ad26.COV2.S COVID-19 vaccine or a placebo. J is TRBJ2-3 and V is TRBV28, with 7 positions matching TRBD2. This specimen was peripheral blood, taken in a trial of Ad26.COV2.S vaccine versus placebo. The CDR3 nucleotides are TGTGCCAGCAGTCCGCGGGGGAGATTCACAGATACGCAGTATTTT. This gives the protein CASSPRGRFTDTQYF.